The clone carrying this TCR beta chain was detected only a few times. The antigen is not known. There are 16 residues in the CDR3. V lost 6 bases and J 5 bases, leaving 22 bases between the germline ends. The data were obtained in a study of T cells in Graves' hyperthyroidism and ophthalmopathy. In the study overall: At initial diagnosis, before any treatment had begun, peripheral blood was obtained.

TCR beta CDR3 regions were amplified from RNA transcripts. First-round RT-PCR of the TCR CDR3 relied on the HTBI primer set. TCRdb used MiXCR to reprocess the multiplex PCR reads, holding one entry per CDR3 protein. In the table there are hundreds of thousands of distinct CDR3 sequences, approximately 23% of which are singletons. Study-level findings and limits: In the blood, most expanded thyroid clonotypes above 0.001 appeared as well.

Input material: blood. V and J are TRBV12-3 or TRBV12-4 and TRBJ1-2; D ambiguous. The receptor was isolated from a woman aged 70 to 79 with Graves' ophthalmopathy. The CDR3 reads CASSHSAGPSKYGYTF. In nucleotides, the CDR3 is TGTGCCAGCAGCCACTCCGCCGGGCCATCAAAGTATGGCTACACCTTC.